This T cell receptor (beta chain) was documented in a study of CD8 T cells in ankylosing spondylitis. Germline V CDR1 and CDR2: MDHEN, SYDVKM. The length of the CDR3 is 14 residues. Deletions cut 7 bases from V and 1 base from J, with 14 bases between. This clonotype came up many times. What it binds is not known. Each CDR3 protein is one row after TCRdb ran MiXCR on the 5' RACE reads. This table holds some 140,000 distinct CDR3 sequences, 10% to 12% found once. Study outcomes and limitations: Within ankylosing spondylitis blood, a TCR beta motif made up of eight or nine highly homologous variants appeared to be characteristic. Enrichment of disease-linked clones was reportedly significant in matched ankylosing spondylitis synovial fluid.

The sequenced material came from blood, either unsorted or a sorted T cell fraction (not recorded which). The gene calls are TRBV28 and TRBJ2-7, with a weak D call TRBD1 (5 bases). The receptor was isolated from a female donor with ankylosing spondylitis or in good health (not recorded which). The CDR3 DNA follows: TGTGCCAGCAATCGGTACAGGTATTCCTACGAGCAGTACTTC. Translated, it gives CASNRYRYSYEQYF. The full variable domain, its missing parts supplied by reference TRBV28 and TRBJ2-7, is DVKVTQSSRYLVKRTGEKVFLECVQDMDHENMFWYRQDPGLGLRLIYFSYDVKMKEKGDIPEGYSVSREKKERFSLILESASTNQTSMYLCASNRYRYSYEQYFGPGTRLTVT.